A single sample gave rise to the 10 T cell receptor beta chains below, sequenced in a study of T cell responses to AZD1222 COVID-19 vaccine (dated by TCRdb to 2020 to 2022). Reading the label with the study, this specimen's time point is: baseline before first vaccination. The receptor library was made with the immunoSEQ multiplex PCR assay. Sourced from immuneACCESS, this table was stored by TCRdb with only in-frame sequences that have V and J called. A share of the clones is absent; for the studies checked, an unresolved V gene accounts for under half, and the remainder has no known explanation. Recorded for this sample are 130,000 to 150,000 clones; just under 95% of them occurred a single time. Around 1.7% of the sample rests with the top ten. This sample comprised peripheral blood, obtained on day 0 of AZD1222 vaccination. These receptors were collected from an adult in good health.

This clone was seen a single time. The chain links TRBV4-1 to TRBJ1-1; perhaps TRBD1 as D (5 bases). V was trimmed by 2 bases and J by 5 bases, leaving 15 bases between them. This CDR3 is built from 15 residues. Germline V CDR1 and CDR2: MGHRA, YSYEKL. The CDR3 DNA sequence: TGCGCCAGCAGCCAATTCCTTCGTGGGGGGACTGAAGCTTTCTTT. It specifies CASSQFLRGGTEAFF.

The chain links TRBV28 to TRBJ1-1; D unresolved. Trimming shortened V by 4 bases and J by 4 bases, and 4 bases separated the two germline ends. Germline V lookup: CDR1 MDHEN, CDR2 SYDVKM. The CDR3 covers 11 residues. CDR3 amino acids: CASSYRTEAFF. Written as DNA, the CDR3 is TGTGCCAGCAGTTACCGCACTGAAGCTTTCTTT.

The sample holds one count of this clone. The chain links TRBV19 to TRBJ1-3, with no clear D. CDR3 length equals 14 residues. The ends were cut back, 2 bases at V and 0 bases at J, with 5 bases in the middle. Germline lookup yields CDR1 LNHDA and CDR2 SQIVND (reference sequence). CDR3 sequence (DNA): TGTGCCAGTAGTATACACAGCTCTGGAAACACCATATATTTT. This translates into CASSIHSSGNTIYF.

The rearrangement uses TRBV10-3 and TRBJ2-3; TRBD2 agrees at 7 bases. Trimming at V came to 6 bases and at J to 1 base, leaving 10 bases not matched to a gene. The CDR3 extends over 16 amino acids. Looked up from germline, CDR1 is ENHRY and CDR2 is SYGVKD. The CDR3 nucleotides read TGTGCCATCAGGGCGACTAGCCTGCGGGGCACAGATACGCAGTATTTT. This gives the protein CAIRATSLRGTDTQYF.

The sample holds one count of this clone. V and J are TRBV5-1 and TRBJ2-5; no clear D. V was clipped by 1 base and J by 5 bases, with 6 bases between them. The germline gives CDR1 SGHRS, CDR2 YFSETQ. The CDR3 sequence is 12 residues long. The CDR3 coding sequence is TGCGCCAGCAGCTTGAGGTCGGAGACCCAGTACTTC. Translation gives CASSLRSETQYF.

The chain uses TRBV4-1 and TRBJ2-7; 12 bases align to TRBD2. The CDR3 has 15 amino acids. In germline, CDR1 is MGHRA, CDR2 YSYEKL. V gave up 2 bases and J gave up 5 bases; unmatched junction bases: 4. CDR3 loop: CASSQLAGGPNEQYF. The DNA of the CDR3 is TGCGCCAGCAGCCAACTAGCGGGAGGGCCGAACGAGCAGTACTTC.

CDR3 sequence: CASSSLGRSEKLFF. The CDR3 nucleotides are TGTGCCAGCAGCTCGTTGGGGCGTAGTGAAAAACTGTTTTTT. The rearrangement joins TRBV11-2 to TRBJ1-4, with a weak D call TRBD1 (5 bases). Per the germline V gene, CDR1 is SGHAT and CDR2 is FQNNGV. V lost 4 bases and J 7 bases, leaving 13 bases between the germline ends. The CDR3 totals 14 residues.

The V call is TRBV18, the J call TRBJ1-3; D is unclear. Germline V gene lookup returns CDR1 KGHSH and CDR2 LQKENI. V dropped 4 bases and J dropped 0 bases, with 13 bases sitting between them. This CDR3 comprises 16 residues. The CDR3 here is CASSLKGLLSGNTIYF. The DNA for the CDR3 is TGTGCCAGCTCACTAAAAGGACTGCTCTCTGGAAACACCATATATTTT.

V and J are TRBV19 and TRBJ1-4; D might be TRBD1 (5 bases). The CDR3 is made up of 14 amino acids. Germline loops: CDR1 LNHDA, CDR2 SQIVND (reference sequence). V dropped 5 bases and J dropped 7 bases, with 14 bases sitting between them. The CDR3 DNA reads as TGTGCCAGTAGTTTCTCGGGGGGTGTTGAAAAACTGTTTTTT. Its translation: CASSFSGGVEKLFF.

CDR3 residues: CASSLGGGNTEAFF. For the CDR3, the DNA is TGTGCCAGCAGCCTCGGCGGGGGGAACACTGAAGCTTTCTTT. The chain employs TRBV5-6 and TRBJ1-1; possibly TRBD1 for D (5 bases). V lost 4 bases and J 1 base, leaving 11 bases between the germline ends. This CDR3 contains 14 residues. CDR1 and CDR2 from the germline V gene are SGHDT and YYEEEE.